This record concerns one T cell receptor (beta chain) sequence. The antigen remains undetermined. Researchers partitioned CD4+ cells into CD45RA+ naive and CD45RA-negative memory subsets. Sequencing used immunoSEQ multiplex PCR; TCRdb keeps in-frame clones, though not all of them. Here the sample spans approximately 740,000 clones, around 72% being singletons. The CDR3 sequence is 15 residues long. Trimming removed 3 bases at V and 3 bases at J, with 12 bases between. Germline CDR1 MDHEN, CDR2 SYDVKM. The entry originates in a study of shared clonotypes between healthy human individuals. Study-level findings and limits: Relative to their counterparts shared across all four donors, non-shared clonotypes exhibited diminished generation probabilities.

This chain uses TRBV28 with TRBJ1-5, with no clear D. Sequencing used memory CD4+ T cells sorted from blood. As to subset: CD45RA-negative fraction. The TCR was taken from a woman younger than 45 in good health. The CDR3 DNA reads TGTGCCAGCAGTTTCCCAGAGACTGCCAATCAGCCCCAGCATTTT. As protein: CASSFPETANQPQHF.